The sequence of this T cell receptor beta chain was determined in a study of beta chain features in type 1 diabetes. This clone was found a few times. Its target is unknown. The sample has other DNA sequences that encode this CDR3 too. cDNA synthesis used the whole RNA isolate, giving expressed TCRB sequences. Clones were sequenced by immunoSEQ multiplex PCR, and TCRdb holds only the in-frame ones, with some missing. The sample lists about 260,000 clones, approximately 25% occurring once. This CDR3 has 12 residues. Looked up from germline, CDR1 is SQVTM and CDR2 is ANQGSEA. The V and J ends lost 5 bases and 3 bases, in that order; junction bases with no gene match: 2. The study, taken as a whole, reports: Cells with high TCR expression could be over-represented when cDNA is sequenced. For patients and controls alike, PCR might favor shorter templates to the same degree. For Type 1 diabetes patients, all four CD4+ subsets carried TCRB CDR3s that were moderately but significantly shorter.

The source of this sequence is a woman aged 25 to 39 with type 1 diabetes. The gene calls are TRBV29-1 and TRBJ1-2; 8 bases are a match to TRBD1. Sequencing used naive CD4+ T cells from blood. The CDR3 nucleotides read TGCAGCGTTACACAGGGGGACTATGGCTACACCTTC. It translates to CSVTQGDYGYTF.